Detailed here is one T cell receptor beta chain. Its specificity is not known. From around 520 ng of total RNA, TCR beta-specific cDNA was reverse-transcribed using a constant-region primer. Libraries of TCR beta came from three nested multiplex PCR rounds with slightly modified ARM-PCR. Amplification in the first two PCR rounds was performed using TRBV1-TRBV30 forward primers and a C-beta reverse primer for approximately 10 cycles each. TCRdb re-analysed the multiplex PCR reads in MiXCR, keeping a single row per CDR3 protein. The sample carries 90,000 to 140,000 distinct CDR3 sequences, approximately 80% recorded once. This record comes from a study of tumor-infiltrating lymphocytes in primary liver carcinoma. General study points: It was observed that only about 7.5-24% of the top clones appeared in every one of the five tumor regions. Tumors and blood were compared for top-250-clone fraction, and tumors had the significantly higher value (p = 0.039).

Each 20-30 mg portion of unsorted bulk tissue served as the source for co-extraction of RNA and DNA. With chronic HBV infection, the patients were also treatment-naive. Per tumor, sampling covered five separate regions. The CDR3 has 16 amino acids. Germline CDR1 and CDR2: SGHDN and FVKESK. Trimming took off 6 bases at V and 5 bases at J, with 20 bases between the two ends. Sequences were obtained from liver tumor tissue from sampling region 3. Subset in this sample: tumor region T3, left-lateral pole. The gene calls are TRBV14 and TRBJ2-1; D is ambiguous. The TCR sequence derives from a man aged 40-49 years with primary liver carcinoma and hepatitis B virus infection. The CDR3 spells CASSAVVEWVNNEQFF. For the CDR3, the DNA is TGTGCCAGCAGTGCCGTAGTGGAGTGGGTAAACAATGAGCAGTTCTTC. Full variable domain (missing parts from reference TRBV14 and TRBJ2-1): EAGVTQFPSHSVIEKGQTVTLRCDPISGHDNLYWYRRVMGKEIKFLLHFVKESKQDESGMPNNRFLAERTGGTYSTLKVQPAELEDSGVYFCASSAVVEWVNNEQFFGPGTRLTVL.